Presented here are 20 T cell receptor beta chains from one specimen sequenced in a study of T cells in Graves' hyperthyroidism and ophthalmopathy. Template material for amplifying TCR beta CDR3 regions consisted of RNA transcripts. In the first-round RT-PCR of the TCR CDR3, the HTBI primer set was used. TCRdb ran MiXCR on the multiplex PCR reads and lists one entry per CDR3 protein. The top ten clones hold less than 15% of a sample with under 300,000 distinct CDR3 sequences, more than 12% of them seen once. Source material: blood. These receptors all come from a woman aged 40 to 49 with Graves' hyperthyroidism that later progressed to Graves' ophthalmopathy.

The CDR3 DNA reads as TGCGCCAGCAGCACAAGACTAGCGGGAACCCTCACTGATCTCTACGAGCAGTACTTC. This sequence encodes CASSTRLAGTLTDLYEQYF. The V and J genes are TRBV4-1 and TRBJ2-7, with 11 bases identical to TRBD2. Germline values: CDR1 MGHRA, CDR2 YSYEKL. The trim removed 5 bases at V and 3 bases at J, leaving 18 bases unmatched. This CDR3 is built from 19 residues.

This clonotype was observed many times. Here the CDR3 reads CASSPSDRINNSPLHF. CDR3 sequence (DNA): TGTGCCAGCTCACCCTCCGACAGGATCAATAATTCACCCCTCCACTTT. The V gene is TRBV18, the J gene TRBJ1-6; weak D call: TRBD1 (6 bases). Trimming stripped 3 bases from V and 5 bases from J, with 14 bases between. The length of the CDR3 is 16 residues. The germline V gene has CDR1 KGHSH and CDR2 LQKENI.

This clonotype was counted ten times or more. This chain joins TRBV6-5 and TRBJ2-7; D might be TRBD1 (5 bases). The CDR3 runs to 14 residues. V was trimmed by 0 bases and J by 6 bases, leaving 12 bases between them. Germline V gives CDR1 MNHEY, CDR2 SVGAGI. The CDR3 DNA sequence: TGTGCCAGCAGTTACTCGGCAGGGATGAGCGAGCAGTACTTC. Protein sequence: CASSYSAGMSEQYF.

This clonotype turned up a few times. The V call is TRBV7-9, the J call TRBJ2-3; D gene unclear. Looked up from germline, CDR1 is SEHNR and CDR2 is FQNEAQ (reference sequence). CDR3 length: 13 amino acids. The V end lost 5 bases, the J end lost 5 bases, and 11 bases lay between the germline ends. The CDR3 bases are TGTGCCAGCAGCCTCGACCCCCAAGATACGCAGTATTTT. Its translation: CASSLDPQDTQYF.

Ten or more counts support this clonotype. This chain connects TRBV29-1 to TRBJ2-2; D gene unclear. CDR3 size: 12 residues. Germline V gene lookup returns CDR1 SQVTM and CDR2 ANQGSEA. With 3 bases removed from V and 5 bases from J, the gap between germline ends came to 7 bases. The CDR3 here is CSVDSQTGELFF. CDR3 DNA: TGCAGCGTTGACAGTCAGACCGGGGAGCTGTTTTTT.

This clonotype was observed many times. The chain carries TRBV28 and TRBJ2-2, with 8 bases identical to TRBD1. The CDR3 spans 16 residues. Germline V gene data show CDR1 as MDHEN and CDR2 as SYDVKM. Trimming cost V 6 bases and J 7 bases; bases outside gene matches: 13. The DNA for the CDR3 is TGTGCCAGCAGGGCCGGACAGGGAGAGCTGAGCGGGGAGCTGTTTTTT. Its protein is CASRAGQGELSGELFF.

This clonotype was seen many times. The chain employs TRBV28 and TRBJ2-7; D might be TRBD1 or TRBD2, each matching 5 bases. V was cut by 5 bases and J by 2 bases, with 13 bases left in between. The CDR3 contains 14 residues. Germline V gives CDR1 MDHEN, CDR2 SYDVKM. The CDR3 nucleotides are TGTGCCAGCAGTAGACTACAGGCCCCCTACGAGCAGTACTTC. Translating it yields CASSRLQAPYEQYF.

This clonotype was observed at least ten times. This chain connects TRBV7-3 to TRBJ2-7, with D maybe TRBD1 (5 bases). V was clipped by 2 bases and J by 2 bases, with 10 bases between them. The CDR3 contains 14 residues. Germline CDR1 SGHTA, CDR2 FQGTGA. The chain's CDR3 is CASSLWGGTYEQYF. The DNA for the CDR3 is TGTGCCAGCAGCTTATGGGGCGGCACCTACGAGCAGTACTTC.

The rearrangement uses TRBV5-1 and TRBJ1-2, with D possibly TRBD1 on 5 matching bases. V was pared by 0 bases and J by 3 bases, with 9 bases between. Germline assignment: CDR1 SGHRS and CDR2 YFSETQ. The CDR3 covers 14 residues. Here the CDR3 reads CASSLVGDYYGYTF. CDR3 sequence (DNA): TGCGCCAGCAGCTTGGTTGGGGACTACTATGGCTACACCTTC.

This clonotype was seen at least ten times. The gene calls are TRBV27 and TRBJ2-7; 12 bases are shared with TRBD2. The J segment lost 5 bases and the V segment lost 9 bases, leaving 11 bases of the junction unmatched. CDR3 length: 15 amino acids. In germline, CDR1 is MNHEY, CDR2 SMNVEV (reference sequence). CDR3 amino acids: CASRRLAGVSDEQYF. DNA of the CDR3: TGTGCCAGTCGGAGACTAGCGGGAGTGTCAGACGAGCAGTACTTC.

In this sample, this clonotype turned up many times. The J gene is TRBJ2-2, the V gene TRBV30; D is undetermined. The CDR3 is 14 residues long. The V end was cut by 2 bases, the J end by 6 bases, with 13 bases between. Germline assignment: CDR1 GTSNPN and CDR2 SVGIG (reference sequence). The CDR3 DNA is TGTGCCTGGAGTCTCATTGTCCGCGCCGGGGAGCTGTTTTTT. Amino acid sequence: CAWSLIVRAGELFF.

In this sample, this clonotype turned up many times. V is TRBV18 and J is TRBJ2-2, with D possibly being TRBD2 (6 bases). With 7 bases removed from V and 6 bases from J, the gap between germline ends came to 12 bases. Looked up from germline, CDR1 is KGHSH and CDR2 is LQKENI. The length of the CDR3 is 13 residues. CDR3 bases: TGTGCCAGCTTCTACGGGACTTCCGGGGAGCTGTTTTTT. Protein: CASFYGTSGELFF.

This clonotype was seen at least ten times. The gene calls are TRBV28 and TRBJ2-7; D may be TRBD2 (6 bases). Deletions cut 8 bases from V and 3 bases from J, with 11 bases between. There are 12 residues in the CDR3. Germline V CDR1 and CDR2: MDHEN, SYDVKM. CDR3 protein: CASRSSGYEQYF. CDR3 coding DNA: TGTGCCAGCCGTAGTAGCGGCTACGAGCAGTACTTC. Based on the CDR3 plus reference TRBV28 and TRBJ2-7, the full variable domain is DVKVTQSSRYLVKRTGEKVFLECVQDMDHENMFWYRQDPGLGLRLIYFSYDVKMKEKGDIPEGYSVSREKKERFSLILESASTNQTSMYLCASRSSGYEQYFGPGTRLTVT.

This clonotype was seen repeatedly, ten times or more. The chain employs TRBV6-6 and TRBJ1-6; D is ambiguous. V gave up 2 bases and J gave up 7 bases, with 9 bases separating them. Germline lookup yields CDR1 MNHNY and CDR2 SVGAGI (reference sequence). The CDR3 is 14 amino acids. CDR3 coding DNA: TGTGCCAGCAGTTACATCCAATTCAATTCACCCCTCCACTTT. It specifies CASSYIQFNSPLHF.

Remarks on this clonotype: This may arise from a read error, as a much more abundant clone is one base away. The gene calls are TRBV11-2 and TRBJ2-7; 10 bases align to TRBD2. Germline V gives CDR1 SGHAT, CDR2 FQNNGV. CDR3 length equals 13 residues. The V segment lost 4 bases and the J segment 6 bases; nucleotides outside the gene matches: 3. The DNA for the CDR3 is TGTGCCAGCAGCTCCCGGACTAGCGGCGAGCAGTACTTC. It encodes CASSSRTSGEQYF. The entire variable domain, with the rest obtained from reference TRBV11-2 and TRBJ2-7, is as follows: EAGVAQSPRYKIIEKRQSVAFWCNPISGHATLYWYQQILGQGPKLLIQFQNNGVVDDSQLPKDRFSAERLKGVDSTLKIQPAKLEDSAVYLCASSSRTSGEQYFGPGTRLTVT.

CDR3 in DNA: TGTGCCAGCTCACCGCGGGGGGGACAGCGGGGGACTAGCGAGTACAATGAGCAGTTCTTC. It encodes CASSPRGGQRGTSEYNEQFF. The rearrangement links TRBV2 to TRBJ2-1; 10 bases agree with TRBD2. V shed 8 bases and J 4 bases; nucleotides not matched to a gene: 23. CDR3 length: 20 residues. The germline gives CDR1 SNHLY, CDR2 FYNNEI.

This clonotype was seen at least ten times. In DNA, the CDR3 is TGTGCCAGCAGTCGTACCGTTGTGGAGACCCAGTACTTC. Protein: CASSRTVVETQYF. The genes are TRBV6-1 and TRBJ2-5; D unclear. This CDR3 comprises 13 residues. The germline V and J ends were trimmed by 5 bases and 5 bases, with 12 bases remaining between them. The germline gives CDR1 MNHNS, CDR2 SASEGT.

In the case of this clonotype: A much bigger clone sits one base away, suggesting this may be a read error. The chain joins TRBV12-3 or TRBV12-4 to TRBJ1-5; the D gene is possibly TRBD1 (5 bases). V was shortened by 7 bases and J by 1 base, with 38 bases between the two germline ends. The CDR3 has 23 residues. The DNA of the CDR3 is TGTGCCAGCACCAAATCATTCCCCCCATTGGGGGACGGGGAGGGTACGAGCAATCAGCCCCAGCATTTT. Translated, it gives CASTKSFPPLGDGEGTSNQPQHF.

The sample holds many counts of this clonotype. The rearrangement uses TRBV28 and TRBJ2-2; TRBD1 matches 11 bases. The CDR3 consists of 16 residues. Germline CDR1 reads MDHEN; CDR2 reads SYDVKM. V lost 4 bases, J lost 7 bases, and 8 bases stayed unmatched. The CDR3 nucleotides are TGTGCCAGCAGTTCATTTAGGACAGGGGGCTTCGGGGAGCTGTTTTTT. Protein sequence: CASSSFRTGGFGELFF.

This clonotype was observed many times. V is TRBV18 and J is TRBJ1-4; possibly TRBD1 for D (6 bases). V lost 2 bases and J 0 bases, leaving 10 bases between the germline ends. The CDR3 is made up of 16 amino acids. Germline lookup yields CDR1 KGHSH and CDR2 LQKENI. CDR3 bases: TGTGCCAGCTCACCAGGACAGCCGACAACTAATGAAAAACTGTTTTTT. Translated: CASSPGQPTTNEKLFF.